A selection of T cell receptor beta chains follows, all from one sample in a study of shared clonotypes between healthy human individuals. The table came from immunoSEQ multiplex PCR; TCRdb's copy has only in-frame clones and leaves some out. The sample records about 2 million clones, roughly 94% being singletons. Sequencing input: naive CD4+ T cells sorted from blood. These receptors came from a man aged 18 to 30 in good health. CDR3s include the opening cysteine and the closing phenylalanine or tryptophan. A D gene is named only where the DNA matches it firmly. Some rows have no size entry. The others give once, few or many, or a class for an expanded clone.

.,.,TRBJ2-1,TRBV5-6,CASSLIQGSNEQFF,TGTGCCAGCAGCTTGATCCAGGGCAGCAATGAGCAGTTCTTC
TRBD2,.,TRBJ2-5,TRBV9,CASSVAASGGSQTQYF,TGTGCCAGCAGCGTAGCGGCTAGCGGGGGGTCGCAGACCCAGTACTTC
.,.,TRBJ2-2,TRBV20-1,CSAMGTGELFF,TGCAGTGCTATGGGGACCGGGGAGCTGTTTTTT
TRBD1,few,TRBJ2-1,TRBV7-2,CASSLDGQAYNEQFF,TGTGCCAGCAGCTTAGATGGACAGGCGTACAATGAGCAGTTCTTC
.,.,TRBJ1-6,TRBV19,CASSIDPYSPLHF,TGTGCCAGTAGTATAGACCCGTATTCACCCCTCCACTTT
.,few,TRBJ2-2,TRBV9,CASSSHTNSTGELFF,TGTGCCAGCAGCTCCCATACGAACAGCACCGGGGAGCTGTTTTTT
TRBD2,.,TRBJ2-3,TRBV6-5,CASRGDGTDTQYF,TGTGCCAGCCGGGGGGATGGCACAGATACGCAGTATTTT
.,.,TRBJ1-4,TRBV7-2,CASSLVGGKDEKLFF,TGTGCCAGCAGCTTAGTAGGGGGAAAAGATGAAAAACTGTTTTTT
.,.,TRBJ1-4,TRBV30,CAWNQWGSTNEKLFF,TGTGCCTGGAACCAATGGGGGTCCACTAATGAAAAACTGTTTTTT
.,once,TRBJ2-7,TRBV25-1,CASNPLGGGPSEQYF,TGTGCCAGCAACCCCTTGGGAGGGGGTCCCAGCGAGCAGTACTTC
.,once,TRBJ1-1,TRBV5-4,CASSVPGGLDTEAFF,TGTGCCAGCAGCGTCCCCGGGGGGTTGGACACTGAAGCTTTCTTT
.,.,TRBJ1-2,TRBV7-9,CASSPQTPGRSGGGYTF,TGTGCCAGCAGCCCGCAGACTCCGGGGCGCTCGGGTGGTGGCTACACCTTC
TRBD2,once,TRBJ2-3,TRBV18,CASSIIAGGTPDTQYF,TGTGCCAGCTCCATAATAGCGGGGGGAACTCCGGATACGCAGTATTTT
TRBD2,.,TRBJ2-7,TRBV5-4,CASSWSVGTSGAYEQYF,TGTGCCAGCAGCTGGTCCGTAGGGACTAGCGGCGCCTACGAGCAGTACTTC
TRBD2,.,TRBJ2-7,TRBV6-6,CASSRPGRGDYEQYF,TGTGCCAGCAGCCGTCCGGGACGGGGGGACTACGAGCAGTACTTC
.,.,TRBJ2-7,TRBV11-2,CASSRYRNEQYF,TGTGCCAGCAGCCGTTACAGGAACGAGCAGTACTTC
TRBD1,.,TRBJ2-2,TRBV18,CASSPQGAHTGELFF,TGTGCCAGCTCACCTCAGGGGGCTCACACCGGGGAGCTGTTTTTT